The rows below give T cell receptor beta chains drawn from one sample of a study of blood T cell repertoires in COVID-19. Only in-frame clones appear in the TCRdb table, and some are missing; sequencing was by immunoSEQ multiplex PCR. The data show tens of thousands of clones, with 81% seen just once and around a quarter held by the top ten. Material for sequencing was peripheral blood. The receptors stem from a man older than 75 with active or convalescent COVID-19. Both conserved end residues are part of each CDR3.

CDR3	J	V
CASSLLFSYEQYF	TRBJ2-7	TRBV28
CASSLGTGGLNTEAFF	TRBJ1-1	TRBV5-1
CASSMGARGPGNQPQHF	TRBJ1-5	TRBV19
CASSPMGRGPTNEKLFF	TRBJ1-4	TRBV4-3
CASSIIGAGPDTQYF	TRBJ2-3	TRBV19
CSASKDRITYEQYF	TRBJ2-7	TRBV20-1
CASSPSGGLGQPQHF	TRBJ1-5	TRBV18
CASSPTTYNEQFF	TRBJ2-1	TRBV11-1
CAWSVSGVNQPQHF	TRBJ1-5	TRBV30
CASREGTGAKNSPLHF	TRBJ1-6	TRBV2
CASSFEGVEAFF	TRBJ1-1	TRBV5-1
CASSEGGQGTTQHF	TRBJ1-5	TRBV6-1
CATSDRGANNEQFF	TRBJ2-1	TRBV24-1
CAWLAGGTGEQYF	TRBJ2-7	TRBV30
CASSIDRGERQPQHF	TRBJ1-5	TRBV6-2/TRBV6-3
CASSISGGLDEQYF	TRBJ2-7	TRBV19